The TCR beta chain described here comes from a study of blood T cell repertoires in COVID-19. Study-level background: Acute and convalescent COVID-19 samples came from the United States, Italy and Spain.

Original handling: Reference gene primer amplification gave nucleated cell count estimates. Clones were sequenced by immunoSEQ multiplex PCR, and TCRdb holds only the in-frame ones, with some missing. V, J and clone size are those of that table, while D and trimming were read from the DNA. The profile covers about 280,000 clones, with about 90% appearing a single time and about 4% taken by the ten largest. Germline V gene data show CDR1 as LGHDT and CDR2 as YNNKEL (reference sequence). V was trimmed by 1 base and J by 4 bases, leaving 8 bases between them. The CDR3 contains 14 residues. The sample comprised PBMCs or T cells enriched from blood (not recorded which). The rearrangement uses TRBV3-1 (or the pseudogene TRBV3-2) and TRBJ1-5; perhaps TRBD1 as D (5 bases). The origin of this receptor is a woman under 40 with acute COVID-19. CDR3 nucleotide sequence: TGTGCCAGCAGCCAAGGCAGGGAAAATCAGCCCCAGCATTTT. Protein sequence: CASSQGRENQPQHF.